This TCR beta chain derives from a study of cytomegalovirus exposure and HLA in healthy donors. The PCR ran on 60 Vbeta and 13 Jbeta primers. Using immunoSEQ multiplex PCR, the repertoire was profiled, and TCRdb retains in-frame clones only, with some absent. The sample has 90,000 to 150,000 clones, 77% seen once. Regarding this clone: The antigen is undetermined.

Per germline, CDR1 SGHTA and CDR2 FQGNSA. The CDR3 covers 15 residues. V was trimmed by 0 bases and J by 2 bases, leaving 9 bases between them. Findings and caveats of the study: Some V segments could not be told apart, so they were left out, TRBV6-2 and TRBV6-3 among them. Sequencing likely caused a cluster of highly shared sequence variants.

V is TRBV7-2 and J is TRBJ2-3; D unresolved. This TCR came from a man aged 35 to 55 in good health and CMV-seropositive. Sequencing used PBMCs. DNA for the CDR3: TGTGCCAGCAGCTTAGCTTGGGCAGTCACAGATACGCAGTATTTT. Its protein is CASSLAWAVTDTQYF.